Listed below are T cell receptor beta chains from one sample, sequenced in a study of blood T cell repertoires in COVID-19. The method was immunoSEQ multiplex PCR; TCRdb's version includes in-frame clones alone and lacks a portion of them. The sample lists fewer than 20,000 clones; approximately 88% were seen once. Sequenced sample: PBMCs or T cells enriched from blood (not recorded which). These receptors all stem from a woman in her twenties or thirties who had recovered from COVID-19. The CDR3 runs from the conserved cysteine through the conserved F or W. Each record gives: CDR3 DNA, CDR3 protein, V gene, J gene, D gene, clone size. A D gene is named only where the DNA matches it firmly. Clone size is stated in some rows and not others, as once, few, many or a class when expanded.

CDR3 DNA: TGTGCCAGCAGTTCTACCTACAGGGGTGGTACGCAGTATTTT
CDR3 protein: CASSSTYRGGTQYF
V gene: TRBV28
J gene: TRBJ2-3
D gene: TRBD1
clone size: .

CDR3 DNA: TGTGCCAGCTGTACTCTCTACGAGCAGTACTTC
CDR3 protein: CASCTLYEQYF
V gene: TRBV28
J gene: TRBJ2-7
D gene: .
clone size: once

CDR3 DNA: TGCGCCAGCAGCACGGGACAGGCCTATGGCTACACCTTC
CDR3 protein: CASSTGQAYGYTF
V gene: TRBV5-1
J gene: TRBJ1-2
D gene: TRBD1
clone size: .

CDR3 DNA: TGTGCCAGCAGCCCCCGGTCCGGGACAGGGGCTGATCAGTACTTC
CDR3 protein: CASSPRSGTGADQYF
V gene: TRBV9
J gene: TRBJ2-4
D gene: TRBD1
clone size: .

CDR3 DNA: TGCGCCAGCAGCCTGATAAATGGAGTGGACACTGAAGCTTTCTTT
CDR3 protein: CASSLINGVDTEAFF
V gene: TRBV4-1
J gene: TRBJ1-1
D gene: .
clone size: once

CDR3 DNA: TGTGCCAGCAGCTTCGGGACAGGGGGGGGCTACACCTTC
CDR3 protein: CASSFGTGGGYTF
V gene: TRBV5-4
J gene: TRBJ1-2
D gene: TRBD1
clone size: .

CDR3 DNA: TGTGCCAGCAGCTTGCAGGGGTCCCTCCTGACAATGAACACTGAAGCTTTCTTT
CDR3 protein: CASSLQGSLLTMNTEAFF
V gene: TRBV5-8
J gene: TRBJ1-1
D gene: .
clone size: .

CDR3 DNA: TGTGCCAGCAGCCCGTCGACTAGCGGGGGGGCCGATGAGCAGTTCTTC
CDR3 protein: CASSPSTSGGADEQFF
V gene: TRBV7-6
J gene: TRBJ2-1
D gene: TRBD2
clone size: .

CDR3 DNA: TGTGCCACCAGTGATCCGCGAGGAGGGTTAGCGGGGGCCCTTCAAGAGACCCAGTACTTC
CDR3 protein: CATSDPRGGLAGALQETQYF
V gene: TRBV24-1
J gene: TRBJ2-5
D gene: TRBD2
clone size: .

CDR3 DNA: TGTGCCACCAGACCCTCGGGCGGGGGAAATGAAAAACTGTTTTTT
CDR3 protein: CATRPSGGGNEKLFF
V gene: TRBV28
J gene: TRBJ1-4
D gene: .
clone size: .

CDR3 DNA: TGTGCCAGCAGTGAAGCCGCGGGATCCTATGAAGCTTTCTTT
CDR3 protein: CASSEAAGSYEAFF
V gene: TRBV6-1
J gene: TRBJ1-1
D gene: .
clone size: .

CDR3 DNA: TGTGCCAGCAGCAAGGACACCATGAACACTGAAGCTTTCTTT
CDR3 protein: CASSKDTMNTEAFF
V gene: TRBV7-3
J gene: TRBJ1-1
D gene: .
clone size: .

CDR3 DNA: TGTGCCAGCAGCAAAGTCCGGGGTAGGAACTATGGCTACACCTTC
CDR3 protein: CASSKVRGRNYGYTF
V gene: TRBV21-1
J gene: TRBJ1-2
D gene: .
clone size: .

CDR3 DNA: TGTGCCAGCAGTATAGGGACAGGGGTCCAGCCCCAGCATTTT
CDR3 protein: CASSIGTGVQPQHF
V gene: TRBV25-1
J gene: TRBJ1-5
D gene: TRBD1
clone size: once

CDR3 DNA: TGCGCCAGCAGCGTACAGGGTGCCGACTACGAGCAGTACTTC
CDR3 protein: CASSVQGADYEQYF
V gene: TRBV5-1
J gene: TRBJ2-7
D gene: .
clone size: .

CDR3 DNA: TGTGCCAGCAGGAGGATGGCGGGACAGGGCTACGAGCAGTACTTC
CDR3 protein: CASRRMAGQGYEQYF
V gene: TRBV28
J gene: TRBJ2-7
D gene: TRBD1
clone size: .

CDR3 DNA: TGTGCCACCCAAGGGGACTACGAGCAGTACTTC
CDR3 protein: CATQGDYEQYF
V gene: TRBV24-1
J gene: TRBJ2-7
D gene: .
clone size: .

CDR3 DNA: TGTGCCAGCAGCCGGGACAGGGGTGGCTACACCTTC
CDR3 protein: CASSRDRGGYTF
V gene: TRBV12-3/TRBV12-4
J gene: TRBJ1-2
D gene: TRBD1
clone size: .

CDR3 DNA: TGTGCCAGCAGCCCTGGGGGGGCCCGGGAGACCCAGTACTTC
CDR3 protein: CASSPGGARETQYF
V gene: TRBV5-6
J gene: TRBJ2-5
D gene: .
clone size: .

CDR3 DNA: TGTGCCAGCAGCTTAGGCGGGTGGAACTACGAGCAGTACTTC
CDR3 protein: CASSLGGWNYEQYF
V gene: TRBV11-1
J gene: TRBJ2-7
D gene: .
clone size: .

CDR3 DNA: TGCGCCAGCAGCTTGTTGATAGCGGGGGGGAACACAGATACGCAGTATTTT
CDR3 protein: CASSLLIAGGNTDTQYF
V gene: TRBV5-1
J gene: TRBJ2-3
D gene: TRBD2
clone size: .

CDR3 DNA: TGTGCCAGCAGTTACGGAGTTAGCGGGGGGGAGGATACGCAGTATTTT
CDR3 protein: CASSYGVSGGEDTQYF
V gene: TRBV6-5
J gene: TRBJ2-3
D gene: TRBD2
clone size: .

CDR3 DNA: TGTGCCAGCAGCCTTTATCGAGCCCCGGGGTTCCCTAATGAAAAACTGTTTTTT
CDR3 protein: CASSLYRAPGFPNEKLFF
V gene: TRBV2
J gene: TRBJ1-4
D gene: .
clone size: .

CDR3 DNA: TGTGCCAGCAGTTCCGGGACAGCTGGGGCCAACGTCCTGACTTTC
CDR3 protein: CASSSGTAGANVLTF
V gene: TRBV2
J gene: TRBJ2-6
D gene: TRBD1
clone size: .

CDR3 DNA: TGTGCCAGCAGTGAAGATGTGGAGTCTCCCTCTGGGGCCAACGTCCTGACTTTC
CDR3 protein: CASSEDVESPSGANVLTF
V gene: TRBV6-1
J gene: TRBJ2-6
D gene: .
clone size: .

CDR3 DNA: TGTGCCATCAGTGAACTAGCGGGGAGCACAGATACGCAGTATTTT
CDR3 protein: CAISELAGSTDTQYF
V gene: TRBV10-3
J gene: TRBJ2-3
D gene: TRBD2
clone size: .

CDR3 DNA: TGTGCCAGTAGGTCCGATGGTCAGGGAAGGAGCGAAAAACTGTTTTTT
CDR3 protein: CASRSDGQGRSEKLFF
V gene: TRBV19
J gene: TRBJ1-4
D gene: .
clone size: .

CDR3 DNA: TGTGCCAGCAGCTTAAAACACGGGGGGCTTACACAGGAGCAGTTCTTC
CDR3 protein: CASSLKHGGLTQEQFF
V gene: TRBV7-2
J gene: TRBJ2-1
D gene: .
clone size: .

CDR3 DNA: TGCGCCAGCAGCCAAGACCCCAGCTACAATGAGCAGTTCTTC
CDR3 protein: CASSQDPSYNEQFF
V gene: TRBV4-1
J gene: TRBJ2-1
D gene: .
clone size: .

CDR3 DNA: TGTGCCAGCAGTGAATCCAGGGTTAGCACAGATACGCAGTATTTT
CDR3 protein: CASSESRVSTDTQYF
V gene: TRBV6-1
J gene: TRBJ2-3
D gene: .
clone size: .

CDR3 DNA: TGTGCCAGTAGTACCCGGGACAGGCGTCAACTCCAGTACTTC
CDR3 protein: CASSTRDRRQLQYF
V gene: TRBV19
J gene: TRBJ2-5
D gene: TRBD1
clone size: few

CDR3 DNA: TGCAGCGGTAAACAGGAGGGAAACACCATATATTTT
CDR3 protein: CSGKQEGNTIYF
V gene: TRBV29-1
J gene: TRBJ1-3
D gene: .
clone size: .

CDR3 DNA: TGCAGCGTTGGTAGCCAGCCGGAAGCTTTCTTT
CDR3 protein: CSVGSQPEAFF
V gene: TRBV29-1
J gene: TRBJ1-1
D gene: .
clone size: .

CDR3 DNA: TGTGCCAGCAGTGACTCTAGCGGGGGCACAGATACGCAGTATTTT
CDR3 protein: CASSDSSGGTDTQYF
V gene: TRBV6-4
J gene: TRBJ2-3
D gene: TRBD2
clone size: few

CDR3 DNA: TGTGCCAGCAGTTGGGACAAAAAGGGCTATGGCTACACCTTC
CDR3 protein: CASSWDKKGYGYTF
V gene: TRBV6-5
J gene: TRBJ1-2
D gene: .
clone size: .

CDR3 DNA: TGCGCCAGCAACACGGGACAGATCAATGAAAAACTGTTTTTT
CDR3 protein: CASNTGQINEKLFF
V gene: TRBV5-1
J gene: TRBJ1-4
D gene: TRBD1
clone size: .

CDR3 DNA: TGTGCCACCAGTGGTTTACAGGGGGTGGAGACCCAGTACTTC
CDR3 protein: CATSGLQGVETQYF
V gene: TRBV24-1
J gene: TRBJ2-5
D gene: TRBD1
clone size: .

CDR3 DNA: TGTGCCAGCAGCTTACACGGGGGGATCACAGATACGCAGTATTTT
CDR3 protein: CASSLHGGITDTQYF
V gene: TRBV5-4
J gene: TRBJ2-3
D gene: TRBD2
clone size: .

CDR3 DNA: TGCGCCAGCAGTGGGGACAGCCAGAACTATGGCTACACCTTC
CDR3 protein: CASSGDSQNYGYTF
V gene: TRBV10-1
J gene: TRBJ1-2
D gene: TRBD1
clone size: .

CDR3 DNA: TGTGCCAGCAGTCAAGGGGGACAGGGGTACAATGAGCAGTTCTTC
CDR3 protein: CASSQGGQGYNEQFF
V gene: TRBV2
J gene: TRBJ2-1
D gene: TRBD1
clone size: .

CDR3 DNA: TGTGCCAGCAGCTTCGGGACTAACTATGGGGATACGCAGTATTTT
CDR3 protein: CASSFGTNYGDTQYF
V gene: TRBV11-2
J gene: TRBJ2-3
D gene: TRBD2
clone size: .

CDR3 DNA: TGTGCCAGCAGTTTCCAGGGACAGGGCCCCTACGAGCAGTACTTC
CDR3 protein: CASSFQGQGPYEQYF
V gene: TRBV27
J gene: TRBJ2-7
D gene: TRBD1
clone size: .